This TCR beta chain was profiled in a study of regulatory T cells in long-lasting Graves disease. Arm-PCR of CDR3 regions and iRepertoire HTBI primers were used to build TCR beta libraries. TCRdb called the multiplex PCR reads again in MiXCR, with one record for every CDR3 protein. Of 350,000 to 550,000 distinct CDR3 sequences in the sample, 14% to 15% were seen once. The germline V and J ends were trimmed by 5 bases and 10 bases, with 8 bases remaining between them. Germline-derived CDR1 and CDR2 are KGHDR and SFDVKD. CDR3 size: 11 residues. This clonotype was seen ten or more times. The target antigen is unknown. Described time point: newly diagnosed GD, antithyroid drugs for less than 3 months. PBMC-derived RNA was used for the TCR library. Overall study findings and caveats: Favored gene segments in persistent disease were TRBV28, TRBJ1-2 and TRBJ2-5.

In addition, the sample was reused for a study of T cells in Graves' hyperthyroidism and ophthalmopathy. This second study notes: HTBI primers drove first-round RT-PCR of the TCR CDR3.

The chain couples TRBV24-1 to TRBJ2-1; TRBD2 might be the D (6 bases). The sample was peripheral blood mononuclear cells (PBMCs), taken at new diagnosis, from a patient treated with antithyroid drugs. This sequence originates from a woman in her 30s with Graves disease. The CDR3 sequence: CATSARGEQFF. Here the CDR3 DNA reads TGTGCCACCAGTGCGCGGGGAGAGCAGTTCTTC.